The 25 T cell receptor beta chains below were found in one sample sequenced in a study. TCRdb recomputed calls from the RT-PCR reads with MiXCR, one row per CDR3 protein. The sample holds 550,000 to 750,000 distinct CDR3 sequences; 14% are singletons and the top ten take 3% to 4.5%. The sample comprised memory CD4+ T cells from blood. The receptors shown here come from a female donor in good health, serving as a healthy control.

Worth noting for this clonotype: One end of the junction fails to match germline, which may point to a read error. The chain carries TRBV14 and TRBJ2-5; D possibly corresponds to TRBD2 (6 bases). The germline CDR1 and CDR2 sequences are SGHDN and FVKESK. CDR3 length: 16 amino acids. The CDR3 DNA follows: TGTGACAGCAGCCGAAGGGCCCGGGGGTGGCAAGAGACCCAGTACTTC. Amino acids: CDSSRRARGWQETQYF.

At least ten counts were recorded for this clonotype. This chain links TRBV5-1 with TRBJ2-7, with 8 bases aligning to TRBD2. The germline V gene encodes CDR1 SGHRS and CDR2 YFSETQ. J gave up 2 bases and V 1 base, and 5 bases lay outside the gene matches. The CDR3 length is 15 residues. The CDR3 sequence is CASSLTVAGTYEQYF. The CDR3 nucleotides read TGCGCCAGCAGCTTGACCGTAGCGGGAACCTACGAGCAGTACTTC.

The chain employs TRBV6-1 and TRBJ2-2; no definite D call. CDR1 and CDR2 from the germline V gene are MNHNS and SASEGT. The CDR3 consists of 15 residues. V lost 2 bases and J lost 8, with 15 bases in between. The CDR3, as DNA: TGTGCCAGCAGTGAATTATTAGTGTTCGGGGGGGAGCTGTTTTTT. Its protein is CASSELLVFGGELFF.

This clonotype was detected a few times. V usage is TRBV12-3 or TRBV12-4 and J usage is TRBJ2-3; TRBD2 agrees at 15 bases. The CDR3 extends over 17 amino acids. V was clipped by 4 bases and J by 4 bases; unmatched bases: 6. The CDR3 DNA sequence: TGTGCCAGCAGTTCGGGACTAGCGGGAGGTACCGCAGATACGCAGTATTTT. Residues: CASSSGLAGGTADTQYF.

This clonotype appeared a few times. The rearrangement uses TRBV5-5 and TRBJ1-2; no clear D. From germline, CDR1 is SGHKS and CDR2 YYEKEE (reference sequence). V was shortened by 4 bases and J by 1 base, with 14 bases between the two germline ends. CDR3 length: 15 residues. In DNA, the CDR3 is TGTGCCAGCAGCCCTGGAGCGGGCCTTAACTATGGCTACACCTTC. It codes for CASSPGAGLNYGYTF.

This clonotype was seen only a few times. This chain uses TRBV7-2 with TRBJ1-4; D perhaps matches TRBD1 (5 bases). CDR3 length equals 15 residues. Looked up from germline, CDR1 is SGHTA and CDR2 is FQGNSA. V gave up 5 bases and J gave up 6 bases, with 16 bases separating them. Written as DNA, the CDR3 is TGTGCCAGCAGCCAGCGGGGTGGGGCGGATGAAAAACTGTTTTTT. This codes for CASSQRGGADEKLFF. Full variable domain (remainder filled in from reference TRBV7-2 and TRBJ1-4): GAGVSQSPSNKVTEKGKDVELRCDPISGHTALYWYRQSLGQGLEFLIYFQGNSAPDKSGLPSDRFSAERTGGSVSTLTIQRTQQEDSAVYLCASSQRGGADEKLFFGSGTQLSVL.

This clonotype was recorded many times. The gene calls are TRBV5-1 and TRBJ2-2; maybe TRBD2 (5 bases). V lost 0 bases and J 6 bases, leaving 9 bases between the germline ends. CDR1 and CDR2 (germline): SGHRS, YFSETQ. The CDR3 is made up of 14 amino acids. The CDR3 loop reads CASSLVDYAGELFF. In DNA, the CDR3 is TGCGCCAGCAGCTTGGTTGACTACGCCGGGGAGCTGTTTTTT.

This chain joins TRBV7-2 and TRBJ2-7; 7 bases are shared with TRBD1. The V segment lost 3 bases and the J segment 5 bases; nucleotides outside the gene matches: 4. CDR1 SGHTA and CDR2 FQGNSA come from the germline V gene. The CDR3 contains 13 residues. This CDR3 is CASSFQQGNEQYF. DNA of the CDR3: TGTGCCAGCAGCTTCCAACAGGGGAACGAGCAGTACTTC.

This clonotype was detected many times. This chain uses TRBV7-2 with TRBJ1-1; D unresolved. The CDR3 contains 13 residues. Germline values: CDR1 SGHTA, CDR2 FQGNSA. V lost 4 bases to trimming and J lost 5 bases, with 11 bases between them. CDR3 nucleotides: TGTGCCAGCAGCTCTGGAGGGATTACTGAAGCTTTCTTT. The encoded protein is CASSSGGITEAFF. Filled out from reference TRBV7-2 and TRBJ1-1, the complete variable domain reads GAGVSQSPSNKVTEKGKDVELRCDPISGHTALYWYRQSLGQGLEFLIYFQGNSAPDKSGLPSDRFSAERTGGSVSTLTIQRTQQEDSAVYLCASSSGGITEAFFGQGTRLTVV.

This clonotype has ten or more counts. The chain combines TRBV10-3 with TRBJ2-3; 11 bases agree with TRBD2. V was clipped by 1 base and J by 5 bases; unmatched bases: 5. CDR1 is ENHRY and CDR2 is SYGVKD in the germline V gene. The CDR3 spans 16 residues. The CDR3 sequence is CAISEFSGRALDTQYF. In DNA, the CDR3 is TGTGCCATCAGTGAGTTTAGCGGGAGGGCCTTAGATACGCAGTATTTT.

Only a few counts were recorded for this clonotype. This rearrangement joins TRBV7-3 to TRBJ1-1; D might be TRBD1 (5 bases). This CDR3 is built from 14 residues. Germline CDR1 reads SGHTA; CDR2 reads FQGTGA. V was trimmed by 5 bases and J by 4 bases, leaving 14 bases between them. Here the CDR3 DNA reads TGTGCCAGCAGCCGGGGGGGGGATAGCACTGAAGCTTTCTTT. Translated: CASSRGGDSTEAFF.

The chain has TRBV7-3 and TRBJ2-1; tentatively, D is TRBD1 (5 bases). CDR1 is SGHTA, CDR2 FQGTGA, per germline. The CDR3 is 15 residues long. Trimming took off 2 bases at V and 7 bases at J, with 15 bases between the two ends. The CDR3 region has the DNA TGTGCCAGCAGCTTACAGGGCGCGAGTGGGAATGAGCAGTTCTTC. Translated, it gives CASSLQGASGNEQFF.

This clonotype showed up just a few times. In DNA form, the CDR3 reads TGCAGTGCTAGATATGGGGCGGGCACTGAAGCTTTCTTT. Amino acids: CSARYGAGTEAFF. The chain combines TRBV20-1 with TRBJ1-1; possible D gene TRBD1, 5 bases. CDR3 length: 13 residues. Trimming took 2 bases from V and 4 from J, leaving 11 bases between them. Germline V gene sequence: CDR1 DFQATT, CDR2 SNEGSKA (reference sequence).

J is TRBJ2-1 and V is TRBV20-1; D not resolved. The V end lost 4 bases, the J end lost 0 bases, and 13 bases lay between the germline ends. This CDR3 comprises 15 residues. Germline CDR1 DFQATT, CDR2 SNEGSKA (reference sequence). This chain's CDR3 is CSATDHSRSYNEQFF. The CDR3 DNA follows: TGCAGTGCTACTGACCATTCCCGCTCCTACAATGAGCAGTTCTTC.

This rearrangement joins TRBV3-1 to TRBJ1-2; D call uncertain. Germline V gene data show CDR1 as LGHDT and CDR2 as YNNKEL (reference sequence). The length of the CDR3 is 13 residues. Trimming took off 1 base at V and 5 bases at J, with 8 bases between the two ends. The DNA for the CDR3 is TGTGCCAGCAGCCAAGCGGGAGGTTATGGCTACACCTTC. It specifies CASSQAGGYGYTF.

This clonotype was seen only a few times. The chain couples TRBV4-1 to TRBJ2-1, with D perhaps TRBD1 (5 bases). Germline CDR1 is MGHRA and CDR2 is YSYEKL. CDR3 length equals 16 residues. V was shortened by 0 bases and J by 7 bases, with 16 bases between the two germline ends. The CDR3 nucleotides are TGCGCCAGCAGCCAAGACCAGGGTAACGGGCTAAATGAGCAGTTCTTC. Its protein product is CASSQDQGNGLNEQFF.

The V gene is TRBV28, the J gene TRBJ2-4, with a weak D call TRBD2 (6 bases). The CDR3 is made up of 17 amino acids. Between the trimmed V and J ends, which lost 1 base and 0 bases, there was a span of 13 bases. Per germline, CDR1 MDHEN and CDR2 SYDVKM. DNA of the CDR3: TGTGCCAGCAGTTTATTTTTGGTGGGACTAGCCAAAAACATTCAGTACTTC. This encodes CASSLFLVGLAKNIQYF.

The rearrangement links TRBV27 to TRBJ1-2; tentatively, D is TRBD1 (6 bases). The CDR3 length is 13 residues. Trimming removed 6 bases from V and 2 bases from J, with 10 bases in between. Germline-derived CDR1 and CDR2 are MNHEY and SMNVEV (reference sequence). The CDR3: CASSNQGNYGYTF. In DNA, the CDR3 is TGTGCCAGCAGCAACCAGGGGAACTATGGCTACACCTTC.

This clonotype was counted many times. CDR3 sequence: CASSLVLFQPQHF. The CDR3 DNA is TGTGCCAGCAGTTTAGTGTTGTTTCAGCCCCAGCATTTT. The chain couples TRBV12-3 or TRBV12-4 to TRBJ1-5, with D unclear. The CDR3 loop spans 13 amino acids. Between the trimmed V and J ends, which lost 1 base and 6 bases, there was a span of 7 bases.

Only a few counts were recorded for this clonotype. This chain links TRBV27 with TRBJ2-4; 7 nucleotides agree with TRBD2. Unmatched junction bases numbered 10, after V lost 5 bases and J lost 3 bases. CDR3 length equals 16 residues. Germline values: CDR1 MNHEY, CDR2 SMNVEV (reference sequence). The CDR3 region is CASSPSGGGFKNIQYF. The DNA of the CDR3 is TGTGCCAGCAGTCCCTCGGGGGGAGGGTTCAAAAACATTCAGTACTTC.

This clonotype was seen ten or more times. This chain uses TRBV4-3 with TRBJ2-7; D might be TRBD1 (6 bases). V lost 4 bases to trimming and J lost 0 bases, with 13 bases between them. This CDR3 is 15 amino acids long. In germline, CDR1 is LGHNA, CDR2 YSLEER. The CDR3 spells CASSLRTGFSYEQYF. Written as DNA, the CDR3 is TGCGCCAGCAGCCTAAGAACAGGGTTCTCCTACGAGCAGTACTTC.

This clonotype showed up just a few times. CDR3 loop: CASSAGQGATNEKLFF. The CDR3 region has the DNA TGTGCCAGCAGCGCCGGACAGGGAGCAACTAATGAAAAACTGTTTTTT. This chain connects TRBV5-8 to TRBJ1-4; 8 bases line up with TRBD1. The germline V gene encodes CDR1 SGHTS and CDR2 YDEGEE. V gave up 4 bases and J gave up 0 bases; unmatched junction bases: 5. The CDR3 has 16 amino acids.

This clonotype was seen many times. The rearrangement joins TRBV12-3 or TRBV12-4 to TRBJ1-5, with TRBD1 identical over 8 bases. The CDR3 loop spans 14 amino acids. With 6 bases clipped from V and 3 bases from J, the junction kept 4 bases outside the gene matches. The CDR3 DNA reads TGTGCCAGCAGGCCGACAGGGGTCAATCAGCCCCAGCATTTT. This encodes CASRPTGVNQPQHF.

The gene calls are TRBV5-4 and TRBJ2-2, with D perhaps given as TRBD1 or TRBD2 (5 bases each). V lost 2 bases, J lost 6 bases, and 17 bases lay in between. This CDR3 contains 16 residues. Germline loops: CDR1 SGHNT, CDR2 YYREEE (reference sequence). CDR3 in amino acids: CASSFGSGGLAGELFF. Here the CDR3 DNA reads TGTGCCAGCAGCTTCGGTTCTGGGGGATTGGCCGGGGAGCTGTTTTTT.

This clonotype was picked up a small number of times. The rearrangement uses TRBV7-3 and TRBJ1-1; possibly TRBD1 for D (5 bases). V lost 5 bases and J 0 bases, leaving 13 bases between the germline ends. The CDR3 covers 15 residues. The germline CDR1 and CDR2 sequences are SGHTA and FQGTGA. The CDR3 here is CASSVARGMNTEAFF. CDR3 DNA sequence: TGTGCCAGCAGCGTAGCAAGGGGAATGAACACTGAAGCTTTCTTT.